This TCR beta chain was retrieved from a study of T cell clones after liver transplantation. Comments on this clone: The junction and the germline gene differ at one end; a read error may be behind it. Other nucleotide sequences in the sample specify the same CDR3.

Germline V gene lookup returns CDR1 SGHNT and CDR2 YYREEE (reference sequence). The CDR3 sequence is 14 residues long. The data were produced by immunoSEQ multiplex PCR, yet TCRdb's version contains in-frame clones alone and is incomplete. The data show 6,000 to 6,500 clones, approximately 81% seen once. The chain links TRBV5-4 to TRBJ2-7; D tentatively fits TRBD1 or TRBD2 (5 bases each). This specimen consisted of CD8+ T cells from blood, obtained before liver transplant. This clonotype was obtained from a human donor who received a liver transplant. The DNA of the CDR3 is TGTGCCACCGCCACCGGGACGGAATACTACGAGCAATACTTC. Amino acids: CATATGTEYYEQYF.